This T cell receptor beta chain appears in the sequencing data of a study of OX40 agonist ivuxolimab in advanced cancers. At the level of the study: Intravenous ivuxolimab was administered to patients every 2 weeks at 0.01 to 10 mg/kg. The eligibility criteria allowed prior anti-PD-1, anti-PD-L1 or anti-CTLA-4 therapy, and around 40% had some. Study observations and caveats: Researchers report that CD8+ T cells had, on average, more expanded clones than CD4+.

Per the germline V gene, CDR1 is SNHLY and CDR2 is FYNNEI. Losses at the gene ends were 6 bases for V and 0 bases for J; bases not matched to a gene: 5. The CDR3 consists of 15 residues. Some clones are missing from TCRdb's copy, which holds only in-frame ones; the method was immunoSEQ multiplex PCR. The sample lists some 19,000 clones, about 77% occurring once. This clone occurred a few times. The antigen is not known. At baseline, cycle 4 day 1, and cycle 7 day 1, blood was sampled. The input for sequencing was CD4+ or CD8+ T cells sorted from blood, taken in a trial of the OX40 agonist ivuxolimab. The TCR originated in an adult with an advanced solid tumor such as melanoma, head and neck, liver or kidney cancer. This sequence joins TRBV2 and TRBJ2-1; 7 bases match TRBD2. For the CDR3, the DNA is TGTGCCAGCAGGCGCGGGGGAAGCTCCTACAATGAGCAGTTCTTC. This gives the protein CASRRGGSSYNEQFF.